These 23 T cell receptor beta chains came from one sample sequenced in a study of cytomegalovirus exposure and HLA in healthy donors. With 60 Vbeta and 13 Jbeta primers, the PCR was carried out. Clones were read by immunoSEQ multiplex PCR, and TCRdb kept only the in-frame ones, dropping some. The sample lists more than 150,000 clones, approximately 80% occurring once. The sequencing input was PBMCs. The origin of the receptors is a woman under 40 in good health and CMV-seronegative.

The chain carries TRBV5-4 and TRBJ2-5, with a tentative D call TRBD2 (5 bases). V was clipped by 3 bases and J by 4 bases, with 19 bases between them. CDR3 length: 16 amino acids. Germline V gene data show CDR1 as SGHNT and CDR2 as YYREEE (reference sequence). The CDR3 DNA reads TGTGCCAGCAGCTACGGGATGGTAGGAACTGGAGAGACCCAGTACTTC. It encodes CASSYGMVGTGETQYF. Full variable domain (missing parts from reference TRBV5-4 and TRBJ2-5): ETGVTQSPTHLIKTRGQQVTLRCSSQSGHNTVSWYQQALGQGPQFIFQYYREEENGRGNFPPRFSGLQFPNYSSELNVNALELDDSALYLCASSYGMVGTGETQYFGPGTRLLVL.

The chain couples TRBV29-1 to TRBJ2-2; 7 nucleotides match TRBD2. Germline CDR1 SQVTM, CDR2 ANQGSEA. This CDR3 comprises 14 residues. V was pared by 3 bases and J by 6 bases, with 7 bases of the junction left unmatched. This chain's CDR3 is CSVDKYGRAGELFF. The CDR3 bases are TGCAGCGTTGATAAGTATGGGAGGGCCGGGGAGCTGTTTTTT.

The rearrangement uses TRBV27 and TRBJ1-1, with D unclear. Germline V gene lookup returns CDR1 MNHEY and CDR2 SMNVEV (reference sequence). The CDR3 runs 14 residues. Between the trimmed V and J ends, which lost 7 bases and 5 bases, there was a span of 17 bases. The CDR3 DNA follows: TGTGCCAGCATGAGGGTGGGTCTGGGGACTGAAGCTTTCTTT. Encoded protein: CASMRVGLGTEAFF.

The V call is TRBV5-1, the J call TRBJ1-5; no clear D. This CDR3 has 15 amino acids. The germline CDR1 and CDR2 sequences are SGHRS and YFSETQ. Deletions cut 0 bases from V and 3 bases from J, with 10 bases between. CDR3 sequence reads: CASSLEGGLNQPQHF. CDR3 nucleotides: TGCGCCAGCAGCTTGGAGGGTGGACTCAATCAGCCCCAGCATTTT.

This clone was seen more than once but under ten times. This chain uses TRBV9 with TRBJ1-1; no clear D. V was pared by 0 bases and J by 1 base, with 4 bases between. The CDR3 has 13 amino acids. In germline, CDR1 is SGDLS, CDR2 YYNGEE. The CDR3 sequence is CASSVEQNTEAFF. CDR3 DNA: TGTGCCAGCAGCGTAGAACAGAACACTGAAGCTTTCTTT.

This clone was picked up one time. Written as DNA, the CDR3 is TGTGCCAGCAGCCCCAAGGGGCTACACAATGAGCAGTTCTTC. This gives the protein CASSPKGLHNEQFF. The V and J genes are TRBV7-9 and TRBJ2-1, with D perhaps TRBD1 (5 bases). The CDR3 sequence is 14 residues long. With 5 bases removed from V and 5 bases from J, the gap between germline ends came to 13 bases. Germline-derived CDR1 and CDR2 are SEHNR and FQNEAQ (reference sequence).

The chain links TRBV6-1 to TRBJ2-7; TRBD1 aligns across 7 bases. Germline loops: CDR1 MNHNS, CDR2 SASEGT. The CDR3 totals 14 residues. The J segment lost 11 bases and the V segment lost 2 bases, leaving 12 bases of the junction unmatched. The CDR3 coding sequence is TGTGCCAGCAGTGAATCCCGGGACAGAGGTTGGGAGTACTTC. Translating it yields CASSESRDRGWEYF.

The chain combines TRBV10-3 with TRBJ1-5; perhaps TRBD1 as D (5 bases). This CDR3 is 12 amino acids long. Trimming stripped 11 bases from V and 6 bases from J, with 14 bases between. Germline CDR1 reads ENHRY; CDR2 reads SYGVKD. The CDR3 reads CAAGKQGQPQHF. Here the CDR3 DNA reads TGTGCCGCGGGGAAGCAGGGTCAGCCCCAGCATTTT.

The chain recombines TRBV4-1 with TRBJ2-2; 8 bases are a match to TRBD1. The trim removed 0 bases at V and 4 bases at J, leaving 7 bases unmatched. CDR1 is MGHRA, CDR2 YSYEKL, per germline. This CDR3 contains 17 residues. The CDR3 DNA sequence: TGCGCCAGCAGCCAAGATTTGCAGGGGGCTCCCACCGGGGAGCTGTTTTTT. It codes for CASSQDLQGAPTGELFF.

This rearrangement joins TRBV29-1 to TRBJ2-3; TRBD2 matches at 9 bases. This CDR3 contains 12 residues. Trimming removed 7 bases from V and 6 bases from J; junction bases left unmatched: 5. Germline assignment: CDR1 SQVTM and CDR2 ANQGSEA. The CDR3 protein is CSGSSGIDTQYF. DNA for the CDR3: TGCAGCGGATCTAGCGGGATCGATACGCAGTATTTT.

V usage is TRBV5-1 and J usage is TRBJ2-2, with 9 bases matching TRBD1. The CDR3 consists of 16 residues. CDR1 and CDR2 (germline): SGHRS, YFSETQ. Trimming removed 5 bases from V and 5 bases from J; junction bases left unmatched: 10. The CDR3: CASRVSGTGRTGELFF. As DNA, the CDR3 is TGCGCCAGCAGGGTCTCCGGGACAGGGCGGACCGGGGAGCTGTTTTTT.

The J gene is TRBJ1-6, the V gene TRBV11-2; possibly TRBD1 for D (6 bases). This CDR3 has 13 residues. CDR1 is SGHAT, CDR2 FQNNGV, per germline. The V end was cut by 5 bases, the J end by 8 bases, with 10 bases between. Here the CDR3 reads CASSPRTDSPLHF. The DNA of the CDR3 is TGTGCCAGCAGCCCCCGGACAGATTCACCCCTCCACTTT.

The chain couples TRBV4-3 to TRBJ1-3; D ambiguous. Germline lookup yields CDR1 LGHNA and CDR2 YSLEER. V was shortened by 0 bases and J by 8 bases, with 17 bases between the two germline ends. This CDR3 comprises 16 residues. The CDR3 is CASSQDGVGSEDTIYF. DNA of the CDR3: TGCGCCAGCAGCCAAGATGGGGTAGGATCGGAGGACACCATATATTTT.

The chain recombines TRBV14 with TRBJ2-2; no reliable D call. There are 14 residues in the CDR3. CDR1 is SGHDN, CDR2 FVKESK, per germline. The V and J ends lost 1 base and 6 bases respectively, with 9 bases between them. DNA of the CDR3: TGTGCCAGCAGCCAAGGTCTTATTCCCGGGGAGCTGTTTTTT. Its protein is CASSQGLIPGELFF.

This clone came up a few times. The chain carries TRBV6-6 and TRBJ2-3; 7 bases match TRBD2. CDR1 is MNHNY and CDR2 is SVGAGI in the germline V gene (reference sequence). V gave up 0 bases and J gave up 1 base; unmatched junction bases: 4. CDR3 length equals 16 residues. Here the CDR3 reads CASSYSGGSGTDTQYF. The CDR3 region has the DNA TGTGCCAGCAGTTACTCGGGCGGGAGCGGCACAGATACGCAGTATTTT.

This chain links TRBV7-8 with TRBJ1-1, with a weak D call TRBD1 (6 bases). V lost 8 bases and J 1 base, leaving 8 bases between the germline ends. This CDR3 is built from 12 residues. CDR1 SGHVS and CDR2 FQNEAQ come from the germline V gene. CDR3 bases: TGTGCCAGCGGGGGCCCGAACACTGAAGCTTTCTTT. Translated, it gives CASGGPNTEAFF.

The CDR3 nucleotides read TGTGCCAGCAGTGAGGGACAGGGTAGGAATGAGCAGTTCTTC. Encoded protein: CASSEGQGRNEQFF. The chain employs TRBV25-1 and TRBJ2-1; 9 bases map to TRBD1. The junction had 4 bases not matched to a gene; V was cut back by 3 bases and J by 7 bases. The length of the CDR3 is 14 residues. Germline-derived CDR1 and CDR2 are MGHDK and SYGVNS. The complete variable domain, with remaining parts taken from reference TRBV25-1 and TRBJ2-1, reads EADIYQTPRYLVIGTGKKITLECSQTMGHDKMYWYQQDPGMELHLIHYSYGVNSTEKGDLSSESTVSRIRTEHFPLTLESARPSHTSQYLCASSEGQGRNEQFFGPGTRLTVL.

Only a few counts were recorded for this clone. The rearrangement links TRBV29-1 to TRBJ2-7; 13 bases match TRBD2. Per germline, CDR1 SQVTM and CDR2 ANQGSEA. This CDR3 has 14 residues. Trimming cost V 7 bases and J 2 bases; bases outside gene matches: 5. CDR3 loop: CSGTSGGDTYEQYF. CDR3 DNA: TGCAGCGGGACTAGCGGGGGCGATACCTACGAGCAGTACTTC.

This chain joins TRBV28 and TRBJ2-2; 7 bases match TRBD1. CDR3 length: 16 residues. In germline, CDR1 is MDHEN, CDR2 SYDVKM. Germline trimming cut 5 bases from V and 4 bases from J; bases unmatched to any gene: 10. In DNA form, the CDR3 reads TGTGCCAGCAGTCGGCCAGGGGGTAGTGGCACCGGGGAGCTGTTTTTT. It yields the protein CASSRPGGSGTGELFF.

The chain links TRBV11-2 to TRBJ2-5, with D possibly TRBD1 on 6 matching bases. V dropped 4 bases and J dropped 5 bases, with 20 bases sitting between them. The germline V gene has CDR1 SGHAT and CDR2 FQNNGV. The CDR3 contains 16 residues. CDR3 in amino acids: CASSSVPSGQKETQYF. As DNA, the CDR3 is TGTGCCAGCAGCTCCGTGCCCAGCGGACAGAAGGAGACCCAGTACTTC.

This chain uses TRBV28 with TRBJ2-3, with D perhaps matching TRBD2 (6 bases). The CDR3 covers 13 residues. CDR1 and CDR2 from the germline V gene are MDHEN and SYDVKM. V lost 6 bases, J lost 4 bases, and 11 bases lay in between. CDR3: CASRRSGSDTQYF. In nucleotides, the CDR3 is TGTGCCAGCAGACGTAGCGGATCAGATACGCAGTATTTT.

This clone showed up just a few times. This chain connects TRBV9 to TRBJ2-7, with 8 bases fitting TRBD2. The CDR3 loop spans 14 amino acids. Trimming took 3 bases from V and 5 from J; bases not matched to a gene: 7. Germline CDR1 reads SGDLS; CDR2 reads YYNGEE. The CDR3 DNA is TGTGCCAGCAGCGGTCGCGGGGGGACCCACGAGCAGTACTTC. It specifies CASSGRGGTHEQYF.

The J gene is TRBJ2-7, the V gene TRBV27; unclear D gene. The V and J ends lost 5 bases and 5 bases respectively, with 19 bases between them. The CDR3 has 15 amino acids. Germline CDR1 is MNHEY and CDR2 is SMNVEV (reference sequence). Here the CDR3 reads CASSPHGGSVHEQYF. DNA of the CDR3: TGTGCCAGCAGTCCCCACGGCGGCAGTGTCCACGAGCAGTACTTC.